The clone carrying this T cell receptor beta chain was observed at least ten times. Time point noted: newly diagnosed GD, antithyroid drugs for less than 3 months. The TCR library was made from RNA that had been extracted from PBMCs in TRIzol. These data come from a study of regulatory T cells in long-lasting Graves disease. Construction of TCR beta libraries relied on iRepertoire HTBI primers and on Arm-PCR targeting CDR3 regions. MiXCR, applied by TCRdb to the multiplex PCR reads, yields one record per CDR3 protein. The sample gives roughly 350,000 distinct CDR3 sequences, roughly a sixth of which show up once; around 27% is in the top ten. Per germline, CDR1 MNHEY and CDR2 SMNVEV (reference sequence). The CDR3 has 17 amino acids. V was cut by 1 base and J by 2 bases, with 12 bases left in between. This same sample was also part of a study on T cells in Graves' hyperthyroidism and ophthalmopathy.

Specimen: peripheral blood mononuclear cells (PBMCs), collected at new diagnosis, from a patient treated with antithyroid drugs. The sequence was obtained from a man between 35 and 55 years old with Graves disease. V is TRBV27 and J is TRBJ2-6; D might be TRBD1 (6 bases). CDR3 protein: CASSLFSGVPGANVLTF. The CDR3 DNA reads TGTGCCAGCAGTTTATTTTCAGGGGTACCTGGGGCCAACGTCCTGACTTTC.